One sample yielded the 25 T cell receptor beta chains listed below, sequenced in a study of response to subunit inactivated influenza vaccine. Via MiXCR, TCRdb re-called the RT-PCR reads, giving one row per CDR3 protein. The sample has hundreds of thousands of distinct CDR3 sequences; 13% are singletons. Material: PBMCs from blood, obtained more than 35 days after vaccination. The receptors derive from a man in his fifties or sixties who received an inactivated influenza vaccine.

The V and J genes are TRBV10-3 and TRBJ2-3; TRBD1 matches 9 bases. Germline V lookup: CDR1 ENHRY, CDR2 SYGVKD. With 8 bases clipped from V and 1 base from J, the junction kept 7 bases outside the gene matches. The CDR3 runs to 15 residues. CDR3 loop: CAICGGTGRTDTQYF. CDR3 DNA: TGTGCCATCTGTGGGGGGACAGGGCGCACAGATACGCAGTATTTT.

The chain couples TRBV5-6 to TRBJ2-1; D is undetermined. The DNA end lines up better with TRBJ1-2; the J call may be wrong. This CDR3 contains 17 residues. Germline assignment: CDR1 SGHDT and CDR2 YYEEEE. This CDR3 reads CASTRTGRESFGYGYTF. The DNA of the CDR3 is TGTGCCAGCACCCGGACGGGGAGGGAATCATTCGGTTATGGCTACACCTTC.

The gene calls are TRBV10-3 and TRBJ1-1; 7 nucleotides align to TRBD1. This CDR3 has 14 amino acids. Germline V gene data show CDR1 as ENHRY and CDR2 as SYGVKD. Trimming cost V 6 bases and J 1 base; bases outside gene matches: 5. The CDR3 DNA follows: TGTGCCATCAGAGGGGACAGACAGAACACTGAAGCTTTCTTT. This gives the protein CAIRGDRQNTEAFF.

The V gene is TRBV6-1, the J gene TRBJ1-5; D gene ambiguous. Germline CDR1 and CDR2: MNHNS and SASEGT. CDR3 length equals 13 residues. V was trimmed by 8 bases and J by 4 bases, leaving 12 bases between them. The CDR3 loop is CASSGLGNQPQHF. CDR3 in DNA: TGTGCCAGCTCCGGCTTGGGAAATCAGCCCCAGCATTTT.

This clonotype was recorded a few times. The V gene is TRBV12-3 or TRBV12-4, the J gene TRBJ1-5; D is uncertain. The ends were cut back, 6 bases at V and 9 bases at J, with 15 bases in the middle. The CDR3 loop spans 13 amino acids. CDR3 loop: CASSNRDLGPQHF. The DNA of the CDR3 is TGTGCCAGCAGCAATCGGGATTTAGGGCCCCAGCATTTT.

This chain uses TRBV6-5 with TRBJ2-5; no definite D call. The CDR3 has 17 amino acids. Germline CDR1 and CDR2: MNHEY and SVGAGI. The V gene lost 0 bases and the J gene lost 2 bases, with 16 bases spanning the gap. The CDR3 reads CASSYSTLSRWQETQYF. CDR3 in DNA: TGTGCCAGCAGTTACTCGACCCTATCTCGCTGGCAAGAGACCCAGTACTTC.

This clonotype was detected only a few times. J is TRBJ2-7 and V is TRBV7-9; D uncertain. Per germline, CDR1 SEHNR and CDR2 FQNEAQ (reference sequence). The V and J ends lost 2 bases and 2 bases respectively, with 10 bases between them. The CDR3 loop spans 14 amino acids. For the CDR3, the DNA is TGTGCCAGCAGCTTATATGGGGTCCCCTACGAGCAGTACTTC. Translating it yields CASSLYGVPYEQYF.

The chain couples TRBV12-3 or TRBV12-4 to TRBJ1-3; D remains unclear. The CDR3 length is 11 residues. The germline V and J ends were trimmed by 5 bases and 4 bases, with 3 bases remaining between them. The CDR3 spells CASSRGNTIYF. Written as DNA, the CDR3 is TGTGCCAGCAGTCGGGGAAACACCATATATTTT.

This chain uses TRBV5-5 with TRBJ2-7; tentative D call: TRBD2 (6 bases). Per germline, CDR1 SGHKS and CDR2 YYEKEE (reference sequence). The V end lost 4 bases, the J end lost 6 bases, and 14 bases lay between the germline ends. CDR3 length equals 13 residues. The CDR3 region is CASSPGSLTEQYF. For the CDR3, the DNA is TGTGCCAGCAGCCCCGGGAGTTTGACCGAGCAGTACTTC.

This clonotype was counted between two and nine times. The V and J genes are TRBV7-9 and TRBJ2-3; tentatively, D is TRBD1 (6 bases). V lost 5 bases and J lost 4, with 16 bases in between. Germline values: CDR1 SEHNR, CDR2 FQNEAQ (reference sequence). The CDR3 runs 15 residues. The CDR3 protein is CASSTPGHPSDTQYF. The CDR3 bases are TGTGCCAGCAGCACTCCGGGACACCCATCAGATACGCAGTATTTT.

This clonotype was detected ten times or more. The chain uses TRBV7-2 and TRBJ2-3, with no clear D. Germline V gene data show CDR1 as SGHTA and CDR2 as FQGNSA. The germline V and J ends were trimmed by 5 bases and 10 bases, with 16 bases remaining between them. The CDR3 spans 13 residues. The CDR3 is CASSPGRAGAQYF. Written as DNA, the CDR3 is TGTGCCAGCAGCCCCGGACGGGCCGGTGCGCAGTATTTT.

This clonotype was detected only a few times. This sequence joins TRBV5-1 and TRBJ2-2; no firm D call. Deletions cut 0 bases from V and 0 bases from J, with 9 bases between. The CDR3 has 16 amino acids. CDR1 SGHRS and CDR2 YFSETQ come from the germline V gene. The CDR3 nucleotides read TGCGCCAGCAGCTTGGCGTCGGGCGCGAACACCGGGGAGCTGTTTTTT. Translation: CASSLASGANTGELFF.

The chain employs TRBV4-1 and TRBJ2-1; TRBD2 matches 8 bases. Looked up from germline, CDR1 is MGHRA and CDR2 is YSYEKL. The length of the CDR3 is 16 residues. J lost 5 bases, V lost 4 bases, and 10 bases had no gene match. CDR3 loop: CASSLGGRGDHNEQFF. CDR3 nucleotides: TGCGCCAGCAGCCTCGGGGGGCGGGGGGACCACAATGAGCAGTTCTTC.

This clonotype was observed a few times. The gene calls are TRBV3-1 and TRBJ1-1; D may be TRBD1 (5 bases). Germline lookup yields CDR1 LGHDT and CDR2 YNNKEL (reference sequence). Between the trimmed V and J ends, which lost 4 bases and 0 bases, there was a span of 15 bases. The CDR3 is 16 amino acids. DNA of the CDR3: TGTGCCAGCAGCCCTACCGGGACCCAAATGAACACTGAAGCTTTCTTT. It translates to CASSPTGTQMNTEAFF.

As for this clonotype: At one of its ends the junction is not consistent with the germline gene, which may arise from a read error. V and J are TRBV12-3 or TRBV12-4 and TRBJ2-4; tentative D call: TRBD2 (5 bases). The CDR3 length is 18 residues. CDR3 protein: CAISFSTTEVLAKNIQYF. CDR3 DNA sequence: TGTGCCATCAGTTTCAGCACAACGGAGGTGCTAGCCAAAAACATTCAGTACTTC.

The chain couples TRBV10-3 to TRBJ2-3; 8 positions match TRBD1. V gave up 2 bases and J gave up 5 bases; unmatched junction bases: 6. The CDR3 is made up of 15 amino acids. The germline gives CDR1 ENHRY, CDR2 SYGVKD. In DNA form, the CDR3 reads TGTGCCATCAGTGAGCCAGGGGGCAGTGGAGATACGCAGTATTTT. Translating it yields CAISEPGGSGDTQYF.

The chain has TRBV3-1 and TRBJ2-2; 8 bases agree with TRBD2. The J segment lost 6 bases and the V segment lost 6 bases, leaving 12 bases of the junction unmatched. Germline CDR1 LGHDT, CDR2 YNNKEL (reference sequence). This CDR3 spans 16 amino acids. The CDR3 DNA reads TGTGCCAGCAGTAAATGGCGGGAGGCCGGATCCGGGGAGCTGTTTTTT. This sequence encodes CASSKWREAGSGELFF. Filled out from reference TRBV3-1 and TRBJ2-2, the complete variable domain reads DTAVSQTPKYLVTQMGNDKSIKCEQNLGHDTMYWYKQDSKKFLKIMFSYNNKELIINETVPNRFSPKSPDKAHLNLHINSLELGDSAVYFCASSKWREAGSGELFFGEGSRLTVL.

The rearrangement uses TRBV4-1 and TRBJ2-4, with D tentatively TRBD1 (5 bases). The CDR3 is 16 residues long. CDR1 is MGHRA and CDR2 is YSYEKL in the germline V gene. V lost 3 bases to trimming and J lost 0 bases, with 12 bases between them. CDR3 in amino acids: CASSQVQGLAKNIQYF. DNA for the CDR3: TGCGCCAGCAGCCAGGTTCAGGGTTTAGCCAAAAACATTCAGTACTTC.

CDR3 loop: CASSRQGQSSSGANVLTF. As DNA, the CDR3 is TGTGCCAGCAGCCGGCAGGGTCAATCCAGCTCTGGGGCCAACGTCCTGACTTTC. V usage is TRBV4-2 and J usage is TRBJ2-6; D perhaps matches TRBD1 (5 bases). Per the germline V gene, CDR1 is LGHNA and CDR2 is YNFKEQ. The CDR3 extends over 18 amino acids. With 4 bases removed from V and 0 bases from J, the gap between germline ends came to 16 bases.

This clonotype has a handful of counts. The chain combines TRBV12-3 or TRBV12-4 with TRBJ2-1; no firm D call. CDR3 size: 14 residues. V was clipped by 6 bases and J by 4 bases, with 13 bases between them. The CDR3 loop is CASSLSAEYNEQFF. In DNA form, the CDR3 reads TGTGCCAGCAGCCTGAGCGCCGAATACAATGAGCAGTTCTTC.

This clonotype was found a few times. This chain connects TRBV20-1 to TRBJ2-5; TRBD2 aligns across 11 bases. Germline lookup yields CDR1 DFQATT and CDR2 SNEGSKA (reference sequence). The CDR3 contains 16 residues. With V trimmed by 6 bases and J by 5 bases, 14 bases remained unmatched. Here the CDR3 reads CSASPTSGVTWETQYF. CDR3 DNA sequence: TGCAGTGCAAGCCCGACTAGCGGGGTTACGTGGGAGACCCAGTACTTC.

This clonotype was seen a few times. CDR3 nucleotide sequence: TGTGCCAGCAGCGTAGATGAAGCTCCCGCGAACACCGGGGAGCTGTTTTTT. It specifies CASSVDEAPANTGELFF. The rearrangement joins TRBV9 to TRBJ2-2; D not resolved. The CDR3 loop spans 17 amino acids. Germline V gene lookup returns CDR1 SGDLS and CDR2 YYNGEE. Trimming cost V 0 bases and J 0 bases, with 12 bases left between them.

The rearrangement joins TRBV28 to TRBJ2-7; D gene ambiguous. The V and J ends lost 3 bases and 5 bases respectively, with 5 bases between them. The length of the CDR3 is 11 residues. CDR1 is MDHEN and CDR2 is SYDVKM in the germline V gene. CDR3 amino acids: CASSFKDEQYF. In DNA, the CDR3 is TGTGCCAGCAGTTTTAAGGACGAGCAGTACTTC.

This clonotype was counted at least ten times. The chain uses TRBV20-1 and TRBJ1-2; TRBD1 aligns across 7 bases. This CDR3 comprises 12 residues. Germline values: CDR1 DFQATT, CDR2 SNEGSKA (reference sequence). The CDR3 region has the DNA TGCAGACCTACCACAGGGGTCGGTGGCTACACCTTC. Amino acids: CRPTTGVGGYTF.

This clonotype appeared a few times. This chain links TRBV6-5 with TRBJ2-1, with 9 bases matching TRBD2. The CDR3 is 15 residues long. V trimming: 2 bases; J trimming: 10 bases; junction bases outside the gene matches: 9. Germline CDR1 and CDR2: MNHEY and SVGAGI. CDR3 coding DNA: TGTGCCAGCAGTTACCCGGGACTAGCCCCCGGGGAGCAGTTCTTC. It translates to CASSYPGLAPGEQFF.